This record looks at one T cell receptor (beta chain) sequence and its context. This receptor's antigen is unknown. Base qualities are missing; no much larger clone stands one base away. The sample comes from a study of blood T cell repertoires in COVID-19 (dated by TCRdb to the early 2020s). General notes on the study: The collaborator samples originated in the United States, Italy and Spain and spanned the acute and convalescent phases of COVID-19. A de-identified subject ID, COVID-19 status, age in years and sex were almost always included in the sample metadata. Subjects who had been exposed to COVID-19, were actively infected with it, or had recovered from it provided the deeply sampled blood TCRbeta repertoires that made up the dataset. The prospective study material was composed of cDNA or gDNA derived from T cells, B-cell-depleted T cells, or PBMCs. Samples were obtained from the ongoing ImmuneRACE study (first 160 participants) and from 1,254 subjects provided by 6 global collaborators. Where available, HLA class I and class II types were obtained from metadata supplied by the sample provider rather than from assay-based typing. The repertoires were released in a freely available public database intended as a resource for research on the immune response to SARS-CoV-2. The paper's findings and limits, for the study overall: The quantity of clinical and demographic metadata differed by source and by participant and was supplied without curation.

In the prospective study, participants were about 18 to 100 years old, resided in about two dozen geographic areas of the United States, and were enrolled through a virtual design. In the prospective study, cohorts were assigned on the basis of participant-reported clinical history obtained from a screening survey and a study questionnaire. Each participant in the prospective study had whole blood, serum and a nasopharyngeal or oropharyngeal swab collected by mobile phlebotomists. Over a roughly 2-month period, participants in the prospective study had the option of providing additional blood draws and questionnaires. Before DNA extraction, blood samples from the prospective study were shipped at room temperature or frozen. Germline trimming: 0 bases from V, 5 bases from J; junction bases outside gene matches: 6. The CDR3 has 15 amino acids, counting the end cysteine and phenylalanine. CDR3 DNA is the only sequence kept; it has 45 bases, read in frame from the first base. From a lookup of the germline V gene (reference sequence), CDR1 and CDR2 are MNHNY and SVGAGI.

TCRbeta CDR3 regions were amplified from genomic DNA using the immunoSEQ Assay, a bias-controlled multiplex PCR. The study's own analysis went as follows. The number of nucleated cells in each sample was estimated from the amplification of reference gene primers within the assay. To quantify the absolute abundance of each unique TCRbeta CDR3 rearrangement, sequence reads were collapsed and filtered. For each sample, productive Simpson clonality was calculated by taking the square root of Simpson's diversity index across productive rearrangements. TCRdb stores this immuneACCESS table with in-frame sequences only. Part of the clones is absent; in the studies checked, under half of the shortfall reflects unresolved V genes, and no reason is known for the rest. That table is the source of V, J and clone size, and D and trimming were worked out from the DNA. This sample lists 150,000 to 200,000 clones; roughly 82% were detected once. The leading ten clones occupy 4% to 6.5% of the sample.

The rearranged segments are TRBV6-6 and TRBJ2-7, with 8 bases aligning to TRBD1. This TCR came from a woman aged 60-75 years with acute COVID-19. The sequenced sample consisted of PBMCs or T cells enriched from blood (not recorded which). The CDR3 protein: CASSYSAGGENEQYF. The bases read TGTGCCAGCAGTTACTCGGCAGGGGGCGAGAACGAGCAGTACTTC.